Shown below are 3 T cell receptor beta chains from a single sample sequenced in a study of shared clonotypes between healthy human individuals. Data came from immunoSEQ multiplex PCR; TCRdb stores just in-frame clones and leaves some out. The sample carries 600,000 to 750,000 clones, around 77% recorded once. Source material: memory CD4+ T cells sorted from blood. Regarding subset: CD45RA-negative fraction. These TCRs come from a woman in her twenties or thirties in good health.

The rearrangement joins TRBV29-1 to TRBJ2-5; D is possibly TRBD2 (6 bases). The assigned J gene may be wrong: the sequence end matches TRBJ2-7 better. This CDR3 is built from 12 residues. Germline V gives CDR1 SQVTM, CDR2 ANQGSEA. The CDR3 sequence is CSGGDSSYEQYF. As DNA, the CDR3 is TGCAGCGGGGGGGACTCATCCTACGAGCAGTACTTC.

This clone was counted between two and nine times. V and J are TRBV7-9 and TRBJ2-7; D remains ambiguous. CDR1 and CDR2 from the germline V gene are SEHNR and FQNEAQ (reference sequence). V was shortened by 2 bases and J by 2 bases, with 10 bases between the two germline ends. The CDR3 covers 14 residues. The CDR3 loop is CASSLSTATYEQYF. The CDR3 region has the DNA TGTGCCAGCAGCTTATCGACGGCAACCTACGAGCAGTACTTC.

This sequence joins TRBV28 and TRBJ1-3; D is uncertain. V was cut by 3 bases and J by 0 bases, with 3 bases left in between. Germline CDR1 and CDR2: MDHEN and SYDVKM. This CDR3 is 13 amino acids long. CDR3 DNA sequence: TGTGCCAGCAGTTTTTTCTCTGGAAACACCATATATTTT. It specifies CASSFFSGNTIYF.